A single sample is the source of the 27 T cell receptor beta chains below, sequenced in a study of blood T cell repertoires in COVID-19. The data were produced by immunoSEQ multiplex PCR, yet TCRdb's version contains in-frame clones alone and is incomplete. The data hold 35,000 to 40,000 clones, with 88% observed a single time. The sample comprised peripheral blood. The origin of the receptors is a man aged 55 to 69 with active COVID-19.

Here the CDR3 reads CASSLTGGSSYEQYF. CDR3 nucleotide sequence: TGTGCCAGCAGCTTAACGGGCGGGAGCTCCTACGAGCAGTACTTC. The V call is TRBV7-3, the J call TRBJ2-7; 7 nucleotides align to TRBD2. In germline, CDR1 is SGHTA, CDR2 FQGTGA. V lost 0 bases and J lost 0; bases outside the gene matches: 2. The CDR3 spans 15 residues.

This clone was recorded once. V is TRBV7-9 and J is TRBJ2-7; 7 positions agree with TRBD1. The CDR3 totals 15 residues. Germline values: CDR1 SEHNR, CDR2 FQNEAQ (reference sequence). The ends lost 5 bases at V and 2 bases at J; junction bases unmatched: 9. The CDR3 reads CASSRTDRNPYEQYF. The CDR3 DNA reads TGTGCCAGCAGCCGGACGGACAGGAACCCCTACGAGCAGTACTTC.

The CDR3 bases are TGCGCCAGCAGCCAAGACAGGGGTGGGACTGAAGCTTTCTTT. Translating gives CASSQDRGGTEAFF. V gene TRBV5-1 combines with J gene TRBJ1-1; the match to TRBD1 covers 8 bases. This CDR3 comprises 14 residues. V lost 4 bases to trimming and J lost 5 bases; unmatched junction nucleotides: 7. The germline V gene encodes CDR1 SGHRS and CDR2 YFSETQ.

The V call is TRBV27, the J call TRBJ1-6; D not certain. This CDR3 is built from 13 residues. V was trimmed by 3 bases and J by 10 bases, leaving 10 bases between them. Germline values: CDR1 MNHEY, CDR2 SMNVEV (reference sequence). In DNA, the CDR3 is TGTGCCAGCAGTTTTAAGGGAGGCTCACCCCTCCACTTT. As protein: CASSFKGGSPLHF.

CDR3: CASSTTGQPSNYGYTF. The CDR3 nucleotides read TGTGCCAGCAGCACCACGGGACAGCCATCTAACTATGGCTACACCTTC. J is TRBJ1-2 and V is TRBV7-9; 7 bases are shared with TRBD1. CDR1 and CDR2 from the germline V gene are SEHNR and FQNEAQ (reference sequence). The V gene end was trimmed by 5 bases and the J gene end by 0 bases; junction bases not matched to a gene: 9. This CDR3 has 16 residues.

This clone is a singleton in its sample. V and J are TRBV6-2 or TRBV6-3 and TRBJ2-1; 8 positions match TRBD2. This CDR3 comprises 15 residues. CDR1 is MNHEY and CDR2 is SVGEGT in the germline V gene. J was trimmed by 3 bases and V by 4 bases; bases with no gene match: 5. The CDR3 here is CASSSPAGGYNEQFF. CDR3 sequence (DNA): TGTGCCAGCAGTTCGCCGGCGGGAGGCTACAATGAGCAGTTCTTC.

The CDR3 is CASSQAQYTNTGELFF. CDR3 coding DNA: TGTGCCAGCAGCCAAGCTCAGTACACGAACACCGGGGAGCTGTTTTTT. The rearrangement links TRBV3-1 (or the pseudogene TRBV3-2) to TRBJ2-2; D is undetermined. The CDR3 totals 16 residues. In germline, CDR1 is LGHDT, CDR2 YNNKEL (reference sequence). Trimming shortened V by 1 base and J by 0 bases, and 9 bases separated the two germline ends.

This clone occurred a few times. The V call is TRBV7-2, the J call TRBJ2-2; D might be TRBD2 (5 bases). CDR3 length: 14 amino acids. V lost 5 bases to trimming and J lost 3 bases, with 10 bases between them. CDR1 and CDR2 (germline): SGHTA, FQGNSA. The CDR3 sequence: CASSTDSYTGELFF. CDR3 bases: TGTGCCAGCAGCACGGACTCTTACACCGGGGAGCTGTTTTTT.

In DNA form, the CDR3 reads TGTGCCAGCAGCGTAGGGGAGGTGGGGGAAGCTTTCTTT. Protein sequence: CASSVGEVGEAFF. The chain joins TRBV9 to TRBJ1-1, with no clear D. Germline CDR1 and CDR2: SGDLS and YYNGEE. This CDR3 has 13 amino acids. Trimming took off 0 bases at V and 8 bases at J, with 11 bases between the two ends.

The chain uses TRBV5-1 and TRBJ1-4; TRBD1 agrees at 8 bases. In germline, CDR1 is SGHRS, CDR2 YFSETQ. Germline trimming cut 4 bases from V and 7 bases from J; bases unmatched to any gene: 6. The CDR3 contains 14 residues. The CDR3: CASSPGQGGEKLFF. In DNA, the CDR3 is TGCGCCAGCAGCCCCGGACAGGGCGGTGAAAAACTGTTTTTT.

The chain uses TRBV6-5 and TRBJ1-2; 8 bases line up with TRBD1. Trimming at V came to 0 bases and at J to 4 bases, leaving 4 bases not matched to a gene. The CDR3 extends over 15 amino acids. Germline CDR1 MNHEY, CDR2 SVGAGI. The CDR3 bases are TGTGCCAGCAGTTACTCTAAGACAGGGGTCTATGGCTACACCTTC. Translating it yields CASSYSKTGVYGYTF.

This chain connects TRBV9 to TRBJ2-5, with D maybe TRBD2 (5 bases). The CDR3 covers 12 residues. The germline V gene encodes CDR1 SGDLS and CDR2 YYNGEE. V was clipped by 4 bases and J by 5 bases, with 9 bases between them. The CDR3 reads CASSTGKETQYF. CDR3 sequence (DNA): TGTGCCAGCAGCACGGGGAAGGAGACCCAGTACTTC.

The rearrangement links TRBV6-2 or TRBV6-3 to TRBJ2-1; TRBD2 matches 13 bases. The germline gives CDR1 MNHEY, CDR2 SVGEGT. Trimming took 4 bases from V and 8 from J; bases not matched to a gene: 5. The length of the CDR3 is 15 residues. This CDR3 reads CASSWGTSGNYEQFF. In DNA, the CDR3 is TGTGCCAGCAGTTGGGGGACTAGCGGGAATTATGAGCAGTTCTTC.

This rearrangement joins TRBV6-5 to TRBJ1-4; D gene uncertain. CDR3 size: 13 residues. CDR1 is MNHEY, CDR2 SVGAGI, per germline. V shed 0 bases and J shed 12 bases, with 11 bases lying between them. The CDR3 nucleotides are TGTGCCAGCAGTTACTCGGAGAAGAGAGAACTGTTTTTT. Residues: CASSYSEKRELFF.

The rearrangement links TRBV2 to TRBJ1-5; D not resolved. V lost 2 bases to trimming and J lost 0 bases, with 11 bases between them. The CDR3 runs 16 residues. The germline gives CDR1 SNHLY, CDR2 FYNNEI. Here the CDR3 reads CASSEMGSYSNQPQHF. The CDR3 DNA sequence: TGTGCCAGCAGTGAAATGGGCAGTTATAGCAATCAGCCCCAGCATTTT. The full variable domain, with the rest looked up from reference TRBV2 and TRBJ1-5, is EPEVTQTPSHQVTQMGQEVILRCVPISNHLYFYWYRQILGQKVEFLVSFYNNEISEKSEIFDDQFSVERPDGSNFTLKIRSTKLEDSAMYFCASSEMGSYSNQPQHFGDGTRLSIL.

This clone was recorded only once. The rearrangement links TRBV7-2 to TRBJ2-1; TRBD2 agrees at 14 bases. Trimming removed 7 bases from V and 9 bases from J; junction bases left unmatched: 8. This CDR3 comprises 15 residues. CDR1 and CDR2 from the germline V gene are SGHTA and FQGNSA. CDR3 loop: CASKKGLAGDGEQFF. The CDR3 DNA follows: TGTGCCAGCAAAAAGGGACTAGCGGGAGACGGTGAGCAGTTCTTC.

Comment on this clone: Different DNA sequences within this sample yield the same CDR3. The CDR3 loop is CASSRWTSGTSTDTQYF. In nucleotides, the CDR3 is TGTGCCAGCAGTCGATGGACTAGCGGGACTAGCACAGATACGCAGTATTTT. The chain employs TRBV2 and TRBJ2-3; 12 positions agree with TRBD2. Germline V CDR1 and CDR2: SNHLY, FYNNEI. Trimming removed 5 bases from V and 0 bases from J; junction bases left unmatched: 6. The CDR3 spans 17 residues.

V and J are TRBV7-3 and TRBJ2-1, with TRBD1 matching 8 bases. The CDR3 length is 14 residues. Germline loops: CDR1 SGHTA, CDR2 FQGTGA. V lost 5 bases, J lost 3 bases, and 3 bases stayed unmatched. CDR3 DNA sequence: TGTGCCAGCAGCCCAGGGGGCGGCTACAATGAGCAGTTCTTC. Its protein is CASSPGGGYNEQFF.

This rearrangement joins TRBV7-2 to TRBJ2-3, with TRBD2 matching over 8 bases. Germline values: CDR1 SGHTA, CDR2 FQGNSA. The J segment lost 0 bases and the V segment lost 5 bases, leaving 7 bases of the junction unmatched. The CDR3 covers 16 residues. CDR3 region: CASSLISGTSTDTQYF. The DNA for the CDR3 is TGTGCCAGCAGCCTGATTAGCGGGACTAGCACAGATACGCAGTATTTT.

The CDR3 spells CASMSVRDEQFF. The CDR3 DNA reads TGTGCCAGCATGAGTGTCCGGGATGAGCAGTTCTTC. The chain uses TRBV2 and TRBJ2-1; no firm D call. Germline CDR1 is SNHLY and CDR2 is FYNNEI. V lost 7 bases, J lost 8 bases, and 12 bases lay in between. The CDR3 loop spans 12 amino acids. The full variable domain, with the rest looked up from reference TRBV2 and TRBJ2-1, is EPEVTQTPSHQVTQMGQEVILRCVPISNHLYFYWYRQILGQKVEFLVSFYNNEISEKSEIFDDQFSVERPDGSNFTLKIRSTKLEDSAMYFCASMSVRDEQFFGPGTRLTVL.

The V and J genes are TRBV2 and TRBJ2-3; 8 bases line up with TRBD2. CDR3 length equals 16 residues. With V trimmed by 2 bases and J by 0 bases, 4 bases remained unmatched. CDR1 is SNHLY, CDR2 FYNNEI, per germline. Here the CDR3 reads CASSEIAGLSTDTQYF. The CDR3 DNA sequence: TGTGCCAGCAGTGAAATAGCGGGGCTTAGCACAGATACGCAGTATTTT.

The chain recombines TRBV2 with TRBJ2-3; D remains ambiguous. Germline CDR1 reads SNHLY; CDR2 reads FYNNEI. Trimming took off 2 bases at V and 0 bases at J, with 12 bases between the two ends. CDR3 length: 16 amino acids. The CDR3 spells CASSERVPSSTDTQYF. As DNA, the CDR3 is TGTGCCAGCAGTGAACGGGTCCCTTCTAGCACAGATACGCAGTATTTT.

The rearrangement joins TRBV6-2 or TRBV6-3 to TRBJ1-5; a possible D gene is TRBD1 (6 bases). The V gene lost 2 bases and the J gene lost 6 bases, with 11 bases spanning the gap. The CDR3 runs to 14 residues. Germline assignment: CDR1 MNHEY and CDR2 SVGEGT. DNA of the CDR3: TGTGCCAGCAGTTACCAGGACAGTTTTCAGCCCCAGCATTTT. This codes for CASSYQDSFQPQHF.

This clone was detected only once. The chain recombines TRBV18 with TRBJ2-5; 10 positions agree with TRBD2. This CDR3 spans 15 amino acids. Germline lookup yields CDR1 KGHSH and CDR2 LQKENI. V trimming: 5 bases; J trimming: 4 bases; junction bases outside the gene matches: 7. CDR3 coding DNA: TGTGCCAGCTCAGGAGCTAGCGGGAGAGGAGAGACCCAGTACTTC. It is translated as CASSGASGRGETQYF.

The chain combines TRBV5-1 with TRBJ2-2, with D perhaps TRBD2 (5 bases). CDR1 is SGHRS, CDR2 YFSETQ, per germline. The CDR3 loop spans 16 amino acids. Trimming took 6 bases from V and 5 from J, leaving 20 bases between them. DNA for the CDR3: TGCGCCAGCAAAATGTTGGGCTCCCCGGGGACCGGGGAGCTGTTTTTT. It translates to CASKMLGSPGTGELFF.

The gene calls are TRBV7-9 and TRBJ2-3; D is ambiguous. Germline-derived CDR1 and CDR2 are SEHNR and FQNEAQ (reference sequence). V was cut by 5 bases and J by 6 bases, with 9 bases left in between. The CDR3 runs to 12 residues. CDR3 region: CASSRLGDTQYF. CDR3 bases: TGTGCCAGCAGCCGCCTCGGGGATACGCAGTATTTT. Together with reference TRBV7-9 and TRBJ2-3, the CDR3 gives the full variable domain: DTGVSQNPRHKITKRGQNVTFRCDPISEHNRLYWYRQTLGQGPEFLTYFQNEAQLEKSRLLSDRFSAERPKGSFSTLEIQRTEQGDSAMYLCASSRLGDTQYFGPGTRLTVL.

This chain joins TRBV19 and TRBJ2-6; D may be TRBD2 (5 bases). The CDR3 spans 15 residues. Germline V CDR1 and CDR2: LNHDA, SQIVND (reference sequence). The V end lost 6 bases, the J end lost 8 bases, and 17 bases lay between the germline ends. The CDR3 DNA follows: TGTGCCAGTAGGGTCGCCCACTCGGGAACCAACGTCCTGACTTTC. This gives the protein CASRVAHSGTNVLTF.